This T cell receptor (beta chain) appears in the sequencing data of a study of control samples from healthy donors and cancer patients. The data were produced by immunoSEQ multiplex PCR, yet TCRdb's version contains in-frame clones alone and is incomplete. This table holds about 180,000 clones, roughly 89% found once. There are a few counts of this clone. Germline CDR1 is LNHDA and CDR2 is SQIVND (reference sequence). The CDR3 totals 16 residues. V lost 5 bases to trimming and J lost 8 bases, with 22 bases between them. Sequenced material: blood. The TCR was taken from a woman in her forties or fifties in good health. V is TRBV19 and J is TRBJ2-1; D not resolved. For the CDR3, the DNA is TGTGCCAGTAGTCCCTTGACCCCCCCGGTACGGGATGAGCAGTTCTTC. Residues: CASSPLTPPVRDEQFF.